Presented here are 19 T cell receptor beta chains from one specimen sequenced in a study of T cells in Graves' hyperthyroidism and ophthalmopathy. Researchers took RNA transcripts and amplified the TCR beta CDR3 regions from them. The HTBI primer set drove a first-round RT-PCR of the TCR CDR3. TCRdb passed the multiplex PCR reads through MiXCR, listing each CDR3 protein once. The sample shows 640,000 or so distinct CDR3 sequences, approximately 15% of them seen only once. The sample taken for sequencing was blood. These receptor sequences come from a woman between 18 and 29 years old with Graves' ophthalmopathy.

This clonotype has only a few counts. V usage is TRBV7-9 and J usage is TRBJ2-7; D perhaps matches TRBD2 (7 bases). Between the trimmed V and J ends, which lost 3 bases and 3 bases, there was a span of 24 bases. Germline V lookup: CDR1 SEHNR, CDR2 FQNEAQ (reference sequence). CDR3 length equals 18 residues. The CDR3 nucleotides read TGTGCCAGCAGCTTTACCCCGGCAGGGAGGGGGAAAATCTACGAGCAGTACTTC. This encodes CASSFTPAGRGKIYEQYF.

This clonotype was counted at least ten times. The chain recombines TRBV27 with TRBJ1-1; D uncertain. V was clipped by 5 bases and J by 1 base, with 8 bases between them. Per the germline V gene, CDR1 is MNHEY and CDR2 is SMNVEV (reference sequence). This CDR3 comprises 13 residues. CDR3 DNA: TGTGCCAGCAGTCTTATAGCGAACACTGAAGCTTTCTTT. Residues: CASSLIANTEAFF.

This clonotype was picked up many times. The chain joins TRBV7-9 to TRBJ2-5; TRBD2 matches at 9 bases. This CDR3 comprises 16 residues. Per the germline V gene, CDR1 is SEHNR and CDR2 is FQNEAQ (reference sequence). V lost 3 bases, J lost 0 bases, and 5 bases stayed unmatched. The CDR3 region has the DNA TGTGCCAGCAGCTTGCGTAGCGGGAGAGACCAAGAGACCCAGTACTTC. Residues: CASSLRSGRDQETQYF.

This clonotype was recorded many times. This sequence joins TRBV6-6 and TRBJ2-5; unclear D gene. V dropped 2 bases and J dropped 0 bases, with 13 bases sitting between them. From germline, CDR1 is MNHNY and CDR2 SVGAGI (reference sequence). CDR3 length equals 16 residues. The CDR3 sequence: CASSYGNSPYQETQYF. The CDR3 DNA reads as TGTGCCAGCAGTTACGGTAATAGTCCGTACCAAGAGACCCAGTACTTC.

The table lists this clonotype with a few counts. V and J are TRBV4-1 and TRBJ1-2; 7 positions match TRBD1. This CDR3 contains 17 residues. In germline, CDR1 is MGHRA, CDR2 YSYEKL. With V trimmed by 0 bases and J by 2 bases, 9 bases remained unmatched. The CDR3 sequence is CASSQEGYRGLNYGYTF. In nucleotides, the CDR3 is TGCGCCAGCAGCCAAGAAGGGTACAGGGGCCTAAACTATGGCTACACCTTC.

This clonotype was seen at least ten times. CDR3 protein: CASSSVPLGQGARETEAFF. The CDR3 nucleotides are TGTGCCAGCAGCTCGGTTCCGTTGGGGCAGGGGGCAAGAGAGACTGAAGCTTTCTTT. The chain recombines TRBV7-3 with TRBJ1-1; 8 positions match TRBD1. The CDR3 spans 19 residues. V shed 4 bases and J 5 bases; nucleotides not matched to a gene: 21. Germline V gene lookup returns CDR1 SGHTA and CDR2 FQGTGA. The variable domain in full, completed from reference TRBV7-3 and TRBJ1-1, reads GAGVSQTPSNKVTEKGKYVELRCDPISGHTALYWYRQSLGQGPEFLIYFQGTGAADDSGLPNDRFFAVRPEGSVSTLKIQRTERGDSAVYLCASSSVPLGQGARETEAFFGQGTRLTVV.

This clonotype was seen repeatedly, ten times or more. V usage is TRBV7-3 and J usage is TRBJ1-1; D is possibly TRBD1 (5 bases). This CDR3 has 15 amino acids. Germline values: CDR1 SGHTA, CDR2 FQGTGA. V was trimmed by 5 bases and J by 1 base, leaving 14 bases between them. The CDR3 region has the DNA TGTGCCAGCAGCCCCGGGGTGGGGGAGAACACTGAAGCTTTCTTT. Translating it yields CASSPGVGENTEAFF. The full variable domain, in which reference TRBV7-3 and TRBJ1-1 provide the parts outside the CDR3, is GAGVSQTPSNKVTEKGKYVELRCDPISGHTALYWYRQSLGQGPEFLIYFQGTGAADDSGLPNDRFFAVRPEGSVSTLKIQRTERGDSAVYLCASSPGVGENTEAFFGQGTRLTVV.

The chain carries TRBV6-2 or TRBV6-3 and TRBJ2-5, with 7 bases that match TRBD1. V gave up 7 bases and J gave up 5 bases; unmatched junction bases: 19. The CDR3 runs to 17 residues. Germline V gene sequence: CDR1 MNHEY, CDR2 SVGEGT. CDR3 in amino acids: CASNSPRGLRFRETQYF. CDR3 sequence (DNA): TGTGCCAGCAATTCCCCGAGGGGGCTAAGGTTTCGGGAGACCCAGTACTTC.

This clonotype occurred many times. The chain recombines TRBV30 with TRBJ2-7; 9 nucleotides line up with TRBD2. The CDR3 spans 14 residues. The germline gives CDR1 GTSNPN, CDR2 SVGIG (reference sequence). V gave up 5 bases and J gave up 3 bases; unmatched junction bases: 8. This CDR3 reads CAWRTGTSSYEQYF. CDR3 bases: TGTGCCTGGCGGACCGGGACTAGCAGCTACGAGCAGTACTTC.

The V and J genes are TRBV10-2 and TRBJ2-2; 10 bases fit TRBD1. The CDR3 extends over 14 amino acids. V lost 6 bases, J lost 5 bases, and 3 bases stayed unmatched. Germline V lookup: CDR1 WSHSY, CDR2 SAAADI. This CDR3 reads CASRGTGETGELFF. For the CDR3, the DNA is TGCGCCAGCAGAGGGACAGGGGAGACCGGGGAGCTGTTTTTT.

This clonotype was seen a few times. The chain carries TRBV9 and TRBJ2-3, with 7 bases that match TRBD1. The CDR3 is made up of 16 amino acids. The junction had 7 bases not matched to a gene; V was cut back by 0 bases and J by 3 bases. Per the germline V gene, CDR1 is SGDLS and CDR2 is YYNGEE. The CDR3 protein is CASSVVEGAETDTQYF. DNA for the CDR3: TGTGCCAGCAGCGTAGTAGAGGGGGCTGAAACAGATACGCAGTATTTT.

This clonotype showed up many times. The chain couples TRBV11-2 to TRBJ1-1; 10 positions match TRBD1. This CDR3 spans 16 amino acids. V lost 6 bases and J lost 2; bases outside the gene matches: 9. Germline V CDR1 and CDR2: SGHAT, FQNNGV. The CDR3 protein is CASRTGTGDPNTEAFF. Here the CDR3 DNA reads TGTGCCAGCAGAACCGGGACAGGGGACCCCAACACTGAAGCTTTCTTT. The full variable domain, with the rest looked up from reference TRBV11-2 and TRBJ1-1, is EAGVAQSPRYKIIEKRQSVAFWCNPISGHATLYWYQQILGQGPKLLIQFQNNGVVDDSQLPKDRFSAERLKGVDSTLKIQPAKLEDSAVYLCASRTGTGDPNTEAFFGQGTRLTVV.

The table lists this clonotype with a few counts. The rearrangement joins TRBV3-1 to TRBJ2-1; D unclear. Germline V gene sequence: CDR1 LGHDT, CDR2 YNNKEL (reference sequence). Trimming pared 0 bases from V and 9 bases from J, leaving 6 bases between. The CDR3 contains 12 residues. CDR3 protein: CASSQDWGEQFF. The CDR3 coding sequence is TGTGCCAGCAGCCAAGATTGGGGTGAGCAGTTCTTC.

This clonotype has a count of ten or more. V and J are TRBV11-2 and TRBJ2-1, with TRBD2 as a possible D gene (6 bases). Germline V gene data show CDR1 as SGHAT and CDR2 as FQNNGV. This CDR3 is built from 17 residues. The germline V and J ends were trimmed by 4 bases and 0 bases, with 16 bases remaining between them. CDR3 nucleotides: TGTGCCAGCAGCTCCACGTTCGACGGGAGCTCCTACAATGAGCAGTTCTTC. Translating gives CASSSTFDGSSYNEQFF.

This clonotype has ten or more counts. The chain's CDR3 is CATSKGQGTETQYF. The DNA of the CDR3 is TGTGCCACCAGCAAGGGACAGGGGACGGAGACCCAGTACTTC. The chain links TRBV15 to TRBJ2-5, with 10 bases aligning to TRBD1. Per the germline V gene, CDR1 is LNHNV and CDR2 is YYDKDF (reference sequence). CDR3 length: 14 residues. J gave up 5 bases and V 4 bases, and 4 bases lay outside the gene matches.

There are many counts of this clonotype. The chain couples TRBV3-1 to TRBJ2-7; D could derive from TRBD1 or TRBD2 (5 bases each). Germline V gene data show CDR1 as LGHDT and CDR2 as YNNKEL (reference sequence). The CDR3 is 14 amino acids. V lost 7 bases and J 2 bases, leaving 15 bases between the germline ends. The chain's CDR3 is CASTSRDGAYEQYF. Here the CDR3 DNA reads TGTGCCAGCACCTCACGGGACGGAGCCTACGAGCAGTACTTC.

The chain is built from TRBV11-3 and TRBJ1-2; maybe TRBD1 (6 bases). Germline values: CDR1 SGHNT, CDR2 YENEEA. The V gene lost 1 base and the J gene lost 4 bases, with 16 bases spanning the gap. CDR3 length equals 16 residues. As DNA, the CDR3 is TGTGCCAGCAGCTTAGGGGGACACTCTCACTTCTATGGCTACACCTTC. Protein sequence: CASSLGGHSHFYGYTF.

In this sample, this clonotype turned up once. The rearrangement uses TRBV30 and TRBJ2-5; the D gene is possibly TRBD2 (5 bases). The V gene's germline CDR1 is GTSNPN and CDR2 SVGIG (reference sequence). The CDR3 runs to 14 residues. The V gene lost 1 base and the J gene lost 2 bases, with 11 bases spanning the gap. Here the CDR3 reads CAWSAVWRQETQYF. The CDR3 nucleotides read TGTGCCTGGAGTGCAGTTTGGAGGCAAGAGACCCAGTACTTC.

This clonotype was observed at least ten times. The chain combines TRBV28 with TRBJ2-3; no reliable D call. V lost 5 bases, J lost 1 base, and 10 bases lay in between. CDR1 is MDHEN and CDR2 is SYDVKM in the germline V gene. This CDR3 is 14 amino acids long. CDR3 nucleotide sequence: TGTGCCAGCAGTGGCTTCCAGGGCACAGATACGCAGTATTTT. Translating gives CASSGFQGTDTQYF.